This T cell receptor beta chain emerged from a study of early T cells in non-severe SARS-CoV-2 infection. Study-wide context: Chains were unpaired, as sequencing was done on bulk RNA from unsorted whole blood. Regarding the study as a whole: VDJdb matching, biased toward anti-spike CD8 responses, missed private and CD4 specificities.

This clonotype appeared many times. Its antigen is not known. CDR1 and CDR2 (germline): LGHNA, YSLEER. V lost 4 bases and J 0 bases, leaving 7 bases between the germline ends. The length of the CDR3 is 14 residues. In the library, individual cDNA molecules carried attached unique molecular identifiers. TCRdb recomputed calls from the 5' RACE reads with MiXCR, one row per CDR3 protein. This sample has roughly 100,000 distinct CDR3 sequences; around 13% occur once, and the top ten carry 6% to 7%. What was sequenced was whole blood. The J gene is TRBJ1-3, the V gene TRBV4-3; D remains ambiguous. The receptor comes from an adult who was a healthcare worker with PCR-confirmed SARS-CoV-2 infection or an uninfected control (not recorded which). CDR3 nucleotides: TGCGCCAGCAGCCGGCAAGACTCTGGAAACACCATATATTTT. Translation gives CASSRQDSGNTIYF.